A selection of T cell receptor beta chains follows, all from one sample in a study of control samples from healthy donors and cancer patients. Here immunoSEQ multiplex PCR was the method, and the copy in TCRdb shows in-frame clones only, minus some. The sample has about 120,000 clones; about 89% are singletons. Sequencing input: blood. All receptors derive from a man aged 45-65 years in good health. Each CDR3 is given with its conserved first and last residue. Fields, in order: V gene, D gene, J gene, clone size, CDR3 length, CDR3 DNA, CDR3 protein. A D gene is named only where the DNA matches it firmly. Not every row has a clone size; where given, it reads once, few, many or a size class.

v_gene: TRBV9; d_gene: .; j_gene: TRBJ2-2; abundance: .; len: 13; CDR3nt: TGTGCCAGCAGCGTAGGGAACACCGGGGAGCTGTTTTTT; CDR3aa: CASSVGNTGELFF
v_gene: TRBV11-2; d_gene: .; j_gene: TRBJ2-7; abundance: .; len: 13; CDR3nt: TGTGCCAGCAGCCTACCCACTAGTTCCGAGCAGTACTTC; CDR3aa: CASSLPTSSEQYF
v_gene: TRBV6-2/TRBV6-3; d_gene: .; j_gene: TRBJ1-1; abundance: .; len: 12; CDR3nt: TGTGCCAGCAGTTACACCCCAGTTGAAGCTTTCTTT; CDR3aa: CASSYTPVEAFF
v_gene: TRBV2; d_gene: .; j_gene: TRBJ2-1; abundance: .; len: 12; CDR3nt: TGTGCCAGCAGCCAATACGTCAATGAGCAGTTCTTC; CDR3aa: CASSQYVNEQFF
v_gene: TRBV9; d_gene: TRBD1; j_gene: TRBJ2-7; abundance: .; len: 15; CDR3nt: TGTGCCAGCAGCTTCCGGACAGGGAGTCTCTACGAGCAGTACTTC; CDR3aa: CASSFRTGSLYEQYF
v_gene: TRBV30; d_gene: .; j_gene: TRBJ1-5; abundance: .; len: 13; CDR3nt: TGTGCCTGGAGTAAGCAGACCGATCAGCCCCAGCATTTT; CDR3aa: CAWSKQTDQPQHF
v_gene: TRBV7-2; d_gene: .; j_gene: TRBJ1-1; abundance: .; len: 13; CDR3nt: TGTGCCAGCAGCTTCGCGGAGAACACTGAAGCTTTCTTT; CDR3aa: CASSFAENTEAFF
v_gene: TRBV14; d_gene: .; j_gene: TRBJ1-2; abundance: once; len: 13; CDR3nt: TGTGCCAGCAGCCAAGAAGTTCTCCGTGGCTACACCTTC; CDR3aa: CASSQEVLRGYTF
v_gene: TRBV5-1; d_gene: TRBD2; j_gene: TRBJ2-7; abundance: .; len: 14; CDR3nt: TGCGCCAGCAGCTTGGCGACTAGCGGGGACGAGCAGTACTTC; CDR3aa: CASSLATSGDEQYF
v_gene: TRBV5-1; d_gene: .; j_gene: TRBJ2-7; abundance: .; len: 15; CDR3nt: TGCGCCAGCAGCTTGGACCCAGGGGGGACCTACGAGCAGTACTTC; CDR3aa: CASSLDPGGTYEQYF
v_gene: TRBV30; d_gene: .; j_gene: TRBJ1-1; abundance: .; len: 12; CDR3nt: TGTGCCTGGGGGCGGCTGAACACTGAAGCTTTCTTT; CDR3aa: CAWGRLNTEAFF
v_gene: TRBV7-8; d_gene: .; j_gene: TRBJ2-2; abundance: .; len: 17; CDR3nt: TGTGCCAGCAGCCGTCAGGACACCCCATTGGTGTCCGGGGAGCTGTTTTTT; CDR3aa: CASSRQDTPLVSGELFF
v_gene: TRBV27; d_gene: .; j_gene: TRBJ1-5; abundance: .; len: 14; CDR3nt: TGTGCCAGCAGTTTATTTTCGAGGAATCAGCCCCAGCATTTT; CDR3aa: CASSLFSRNQPQHF
v_gene: TRBV24-1; d_gene: TRBD2; j_gene: TRBJ2-2; abundance: .; len: 18; CDR3nt: TGTGCCACCAGTGAAAAAAGACTAGCGGGGCTGAACACCGGGGAGCTGTTTTTT; CDR3aa: CATSEKRLAGLNTGELFF
v_gene: TRBV19; d_gene: .; j_gene: TRBJ2-1; abundance: .; len: 12; CDR3nt: TGTGCCACTGATGACAGGTACAATGAGCAGTTCTTC; CDR3aa: CATDDRYNEQFF
v_gene: TRBV19; d_gene: .; j_gene: TRBJ1-1; abundance: .; len: 12; CDR3nt: TGTGCCAGTACCACGACCGCACTCCAAGCTTTCTTT; CDR3aa: CASTTTALQAFF
v_gene: TRBV4-2; d_gene: TRBD2; j_gene: TRBJ2-3; abundance: .; len: 20; CDR3nt: TGTGCCAGCAGCCAAGATGTACTAGCGGGGGCGCAGGACCGGCCAGATACGCAGTATTTT; CDR3aa: CASSQDVLAGAQDRPDTQYF
v_gene: TRBV7-2; d_gene: TRBD2; j_gene: TRBJ2-7; abundance: .; len: 15; CDR3nt: TGTGCCAGCAGCTCATATACTAGCGGACTAGACGAGCAGTACTTC; CDR3aa: CASSSYTSGLDEQYF
v_gene: TRBV23-1; d_gene: .; j_gene: TRBJ1-1; abundance: few; len: 13; CDR3nt: TGCGCCAGCAGTCAATTGGGTGACACTGAAGCTTTCTTT; CDR3aa: CASSQLGDTEAFF
v_gene: TRBV18; d_gene: TRBD1; j_gene: TRBJ2-2; abundance: .; len: 16; CDR3nt: TGTGCCAGCTCCCCTCTCGGGACAGGGGGCACCGGGGAGCTGTTTTTT; CDR3aa: CASSPLGTGGTGELFF
v_gene: TRBV13; d_gene: TRBD2; j_gene: TRBJ2-4; abundance: .; len: 18; CDR3nt: TGTGCCAGCAGCACCCGACTAGCGGGGGTCCTAGCCAAAAACATTCAGTACTTC; CDR3aa: CASSTRLAGVLAKNIQYF
v_gene: TRBV7-2; d_gene: .; j_gene: TRBJ1-2; abundance: .; len: 13; CDR3nt: TGTGCCAGCACCAATCTCTTAGGGGTGGGCTACACCTTC; CDR3aa: CASTNLLGVGYTF
v_gene: TRBV5-1; d_gene: TRBD1; j_gene: TRBJ1-6; abundance: .; len: 16; CDR3nt: TGCGCCAGCAGCTTGGTGGGACAGGGTAGGGATTCACCCCTCCACTTT; CDR3aa: CASSLVGQGRDSPLHF
v_gene: TRBV7-2; d_gene: TRBD2; j_gene: TRBJ2-1; abundance: .; len: 16; CDR3nt: TGTGCCAGCAGCTCGTCGGGGACTAGCGGGGGGGGCGAGCAGTTCTTC; CDR3aa: CASSSSGTSGGGEQFF
v_gene: TRBV5-6; d_gene: TRBD2; j_gene: TRBJ2-2; abundance: few; len: 16; CDR3nt: TGTGCCAGCAGCTTGCCGGGACTAGCGAGTCCCGGGGAGCTGTTTTTT; CDR3aa: CASSLPGLASPGELFF
v_gene: TRBV2; d_gene: .; j_gene: TRBJ2-7; abundance: .; len: 13; CDR3nt: TGTGCCATCTTCCCCGGGAGTTTCTACGAGCAGTACTTC; CDR3aa: CAIFPGSFYEQYF
v_gene: TRBV9; d_gene: .; j_gene: TRBJ2-7; abundance: few; len: 14; CDR3nt: TGTGCCAGCAGCCCCACGATGGAAACCTACGAGCAGTACTTC; CDR3aa: CASSPTMETYEQYF
v_gene: TRBV6-2/TRBV6-3; d_gene: .; j_gene: TRBJ1-6; abundance: .; len: 12; CDR3nt: TGTGCCAGCAGTTCGTTGAATTCACCCCTCCACTTT; CDR3aa: CASSSLNSPLHF
v_gene: TRBV27; d_gene: TRBD2; j_gene: TRBJ2-1; abundance: .; len: 17; CDR3nt: TGTGCCAGCAGTTTATACACACTAGCGGGGTCGAACTCTGGGCAGTTCTTC; CDR3aa: CASSLYTLAGSNSGQFF
v_gene: TRBV15; d_gene: .; j_gene: TRBJ2-2; abundance: .; len: 12; CDR3nt: TGTGCCACCAGCTCCCAGACCGGGGAGCTGTTTTTT; CDR3aa: CATSSQTGELFF
v_gene: TRBV12-3/TRBV12-4; d_gene: TRBD1; j_gene: TRBJ1-2; abundance: .; len: 13; CDR3nt: TGTGCCAGCAGGAGGGACAGGAACTATGGCTACACCTTC; CDR3aa: CASRRDRNYGYTF
v_gene: TRBV3-1/TRBV3-2; d_gene: .; j_gene: TRBJ1-2; abundance: .; len: 15; CDR3nt: TGTGCCAGCAGCCAAGATCCAAGGGGGGGAGGAGGCTACACCTTC; CDR3aa: CASSQDPRGGGGYTF